What follows are 24 T cell receptor beta chains derived from one specimen sequenced in a study of blood T cell repertoires in COVID-19. The data were produced by immunoSEQ multiplex PCR, yet TCRdb's version contains in-frame clones alone and is incomplete. The table has hundreds of thousands of clones, less than 90% seen once. The sequencing sample was made of PBMCs or T cells enriched from blood (not recorded which). All receptors come from a woman aged 50 to 60 in a cohort exposed to, infected with or recovered from COVID-19 (not recorded which).

V is TRBV5-1 and J is TRBJ2-1; 11 nucleotides align to TRBD2. This CDR3 contains 16 residues. After removal of 0 bases from V and 7 bases from J, the junction contained 6 bases not matched to a gene. The germline CDR1 and CDR2 sequences are SGHRS and YFSETQ. The CDR3 coding sequence is TGCGCCAGCAGCTTGGTGGCTAGCGGGGGGTTGAATGAGCAGTTCTTC. Translating it yields CASSLVASGGLNEQFF.

The V gene is TRBV2, the J gene TRBJ1-1, with a weak D call TRBD1 (5 bases). The V end lost 4 bases, the J end lost 3 bases, and 15 bases lay between the germline ends. Germline V gene sequence: CDR1 SNHLY, CDR2 FYNNEI. The CDR3 is 15 residues long. DNA for the CDR3: TGTGCCAGCAGTGTTGCGGGGCTGGGGGACACTGAAGCTTTCTTT. Amino acids: CASSVAGLGDTEAFF.

J is TRBJ1-1 and V is TRBV11-1; 7 nucleotides agree with TRBD1. The V gene end was trimmed by 3 bases and the J gene end by 1 base; junction bases not matched to a gene: 5. The CDR3 covers 15 residues. Germline V gives CDR1 SGHAT, CDR2 FQDESV (reference sequence). Here the CDR3 reads CASSFPGTANTEAFF. For the CDR3, the DNA is TGTGCCAGCAGCTTTCCCGGGACAGCGAACACTGAAGCTTTCTTT.

The V gene is TRBV27, the J gene TRBJ1-6, with D perhaps matching TRBD1 (5 bases). V lost 2 bases and J lost 7, with 18 bases in between. This CDR3 is 17 amino acids long. Looked up from germline, CDR1 is MNHEY and CDR2 is SMNVEV (reference sequence). The CDR3 region has the DNA TGTGCCAGCAGTTTACCAATCGACAGAGAGGAGAATTCACCCCTCCACTTT. This gives the protein CASSLPIDREENSPLHF.

J is TRBJ1-2 and V is TRBV5-1, with TRBD1 matching 7 bases. The CDR3 contains 15 residues. Looked up from germline, CDR1 is SGHRS and CDR2 is YFSETQ. J gave up 4 bases and V 2 bases, and 8 bases lay outside the gene matches. The CDR3 sequence is CASSFGQGGLYGYTF. The CDR3 nucleotides are TGCGCCAGCAGCTTTGGCCAGGGGGGCCTCTATGGCTACACCTTC.

This rearrangement joins TRBV10-3 to TRBJ2-1, with TRBD2 matching over 10 bases. Losses at the gene ends were 0 bases for V and 5 bases for J; bases not matched to a gene: 4. The germline V gene has CDR1 ENHRY and CDR2 SYGVKD. The length of the CDR3 is 16 residues. The CDR3, as DNA: TGTGCCATCAGTGAGTCTGAGCGGGGGGGAGACAATGAGCAGTTCTTC. Its protein product is CAISESERGGDNEQFF.

This clone was observed a single time. The rearrangement links TRBV19 to TRBJ1-5; a weak D match, TRBD1 (6 bases). The V end lost 7 bases, the J end lost 7 bases, and 17 bases lay between the germline ends. This CDR3 has 14 amino acids. Germline V gene lookup returns CDR1 LNHDA and CDR2 SQIVND (reference sequence). CDR3 protein: CASTFLGGRQPQHF. CDR3 DNA: TGTGCCAGTACTTTTCTTGGGGGCCGGCAGCCCCAGCATTTT.

The chain has TRBV18 and TRBJ2-3, with 12 bases that match TRBD2. J gave up 0 bases and V 3 bases, and 13 bases lay outside the gene matches. From germline, CDR1 is KGHSH and CDR2 LQKENI. The CDR3 runs to 20 residues. Written as DNA, the CDR3 is TGTGCCAGCTCACCCTATACTAGCGGGGGGCAGTTACCTAGCACAGATACGCAGTATTTT. It is translated as CASSPYTSGGQLPSTDTQYF.

The chain joins TRBV11-2 to TRBJ2-1; 10 bases line up with TRBD2. The CDR3 is 15 residues long. Germline V lookup: CDR1 SGHAT, CDR2 FQNNGV. V lost 6 bases and J lost 5; bases outside the gene matches: 7. The CDR3 sequence: CASRKAGGINNEQFF. CDR3 sequence (DNA): TGTGCCAGCAGAAAAGCGGGGGGGATAAACAATGAGCAGTTCTTC.

The CDR3 loop is CASSPIMDRETDTQYF. CDR3 sequence (DNA): TGTGCCAGCAGTCCTATTATGGACAGGGAAACAGATACGCAGTATTTT. The chain employs TRBV27 and TRBJ2-3, with 8 nucleotides matching TRBD1. Trimming took 5 bases from V and 3 from J; bases not matched to a gene: 10. The CDR3 sequence is 16 residues long. The germline V gene encodes CDR1 MNHEY and CDR2 SMNVEV (reference sequence).

The gene calls are TRBV7-2 and TRBJ2-7, with 9 bases aligning to TRBD1. The germline V gene has CDR1 SGHTA and CDR2 FQGNSA. This CDR3 has 16 residues. Losses at the gene ends were 4 bases for V and 1 base for J; bases not matched to a gene: 8. The CDR3 here is CASSWTGDPNSYEQYF. CDR3 nucleotides: TGTGCCAGCAGCTGGACAGGGGATCCCAATTCCTACGAGCAGTACTTC.

The chain is built from TRBV5-5 and TRBJ2-2, with D perhaps TRBD2 (6 bases). The germline V gene has CDR1 SGHKS and CDR2 YYEKEE (reference sequence). The CDR3 length is 16 residues. Trimming left V 4 bases short and J 4 bases short, with 17 bases between. CDR3: CASSPVRGATTGELFF. CDR3 DNA sequence: TGTGCCAGCAGCCCCGTTCGCGGGGCGACCACCGGGGAGCTGTTTTTT.

This clone was seen a single time. The chain couples TRBV4-3 to TRBJ2-2, with 8 bases aligning to TRBD1. The ends lost 5 bases at V and 2 bases at J; junction bases unmatched: 7. Germline V gene data show CDR1 as LGHNA and CDR2 as YSLEER. The CDR3 is 16 amino acids. Here the CDR3 DNA reads TGCGCCAGCAGCTCCTACAGGGGGGAAAACACCGGGGAGCTGTTTTTT. It specifies CASSSYRGENTGELFF.

The V call is TRBV6-2 or TRBV6-3, the J call TRBJ2-5; D not resolved. The CDR3 is 13 amino acids. Germline V CDR1 and CDR2: MNHEY, SVGEGT. Trimming left V 4 bases short and J 5 bases short, with 11 bases between. CDR3 loop: CASSSIVMETQYF. The CDR3 DNA is TGTGCCAGCAGTTCGATAGTGATGGAGACCCAGTACTTC.

V and J are TRBV10-3 and TRBJ1-2; tentative D call: TRBD1 (6 bases). V shed 2 bases and J shed 1 base, with 8 bases lying between them. This CDR3 is 14 amino acids long. The germline gives CDR1 ENHRY, CDR2 SYGVKD. CDR3: CAISEGQSNYGYTF. DNA of the CDR3: TGTGCCATCAGTGAGGGACAGAGTAACTATGGCTACACCTTC.

The table lists this clone with a count of one. This chain connects TRBV28 to TRBJ1-1, with a possible D match to TRBD1 (6 bases). CDR3 length: 15 amino acids. Trimming pared 3 bases from V and 4 bases from J, leaving 15 bases between. CDR1 MDHEN and CDR2 SYDVKM come from the germline V gene. The CDR3 loop is CASSFVGAGATEAFF. CDR3 DNA sequence: TGTGCCAGCAGTTTTGTTGGGGCAGGGGCCACTGAAGCTTTCTTT.

Details on this clone: The same CDR3 arises from other DNA sequences in this sample as well. CDR3 residues: CASSVVEKPGELFF. DNA for the CDR3: TGTGCCAGCAGCGTAGTTGAGAAGCCAGGGGAGCTGTTTTTT. This chain links TRBV9 with TRBJ2-2, with no clear D. The CDR3 length is 14 residues. V gave up 0 bases and J gave up 8 bases, with 11 bases separating them. The germline V gene encodes CDR1 SGDLS and CDR2 YYNGEE. The full variable domain, completed using reference TRBV9 and TRBJ2-2, is DSGVTQTPKHLITATGQRVTLRCSPRSGDLSVYWYQQSLDQGLQFLIQYYNGEERAKGNILERFSAQQFPDLHSELNLSSLELGDSALYFCASSVVEKPGELFFGEGSRLTVL.

In this sample, this clone turned up once. The CDR3 sequence is CASSPRTGHQETQYF. In DNA form, the CDR3 reads TGTGCCAGCAGCCCTCGGACAGGACACCAAGAGACCCAGTACTTC. V is TRBV5-6 and J is TRBJ2-5, with 7 bases lining up with TRBD1. From germline, CDR1 is SGHDT and CDR2 YYEEEE. Losses at the gene ends were 4 bases for V and 0 bases for J; bases not matched to a gene: 6. The CDR3 contains 15 residues.

The V and J genes are TRBV9 and TRBJ2-1, with a possible D match to TRBD2 (5 bases). This CDR3 comprises 14 residues. Trimming removed 0 bases at V and 8 bases at J, with 12 bases between. The germline V gene has CDR1 SGDLS and CDR2 YYNGEE. CDR3 sequence: CASSVGYPGDEQFF. CDR3 bases: TGTGCCAGCAGCGTAGGTTACCCCGGGGATGAGCAGTTCTTC.

The rearrangement uses TRBV7-2 and TRBJ1-1; no definite D call. Trimming removed 2 bases at V and 0 bases at J, with 16 bases between. Looked up from germline, CDR1 is SGHTA and CDR2 is FQGNSA. CDR3 length equals 17 residues. The CDR3 coding sequence is TGTGCCAGCAGCTTACCTAGAGCGCGAGATCTGAACACTGAAGCTTTCTTT. Its translation is CASSLPRARDLNTEAFF.

This chain links TRBV11-1 with TRBJ1-6; D not resolved. The CDR3 extends over 15 amino acids. Germline values: CDR1 SGHAT, CDR2 FQDESV (reference sequence). Trimming shortened V by 2 bases and J by 6 bases, and 11 bases separated the two germline ends. In nucleotides, the CDR3 is TGTGCCAGCAGCTTATTGGTGGGGAGTAATTCACCCCTCCACTTT. It specifies CASSLLVGSNSPLHF.

This chain connects TRBV5-1 to TRBJ2-3, with 11 bases identical to TRBD2. The CDR3 length is 20 residues. CDR1 SGHRS and CDR2 YFSETQ come from the germline V gene. J lost 0 bases, V lost 1 base, and 13 bases had no gene match. This CDR3 is CASSLTRLAGNISSTDTQYF. The CDR3 nucleotides are TGCGCCAGCAGCTTGACCCGACTAGCGGGGAATATTTCCAGCACAGATACGCAGTATTTT.

The chain uses TRBV7-9 and TRBJ2-7, with 7 bases identical to TRBD1. The CDR3 totals 15 residues. Germline CDR1 and CDR2: SEHNR and FQNEAQ (reference sequence). Germline trimming cut 5 bases from V and 6 bases from J; bases unmatched to any gene: 13. The chain's CDR3 is CASSNDRVDMAEQYF. The CDR3 DNA reads TGTGCCAGCAGCAACGACAGGGTTGATATGGCCGAGCAGTACTTC.

The V call is TRBV19, the J call TRBJ2-3, with 12 bases matching TRBD2. Germline V lookup: CDR1 LNHDA, CDR2 SQIVND (reference sequence). The ends lost 3 bases at V and 6 bases at J; junction bases unmatched: 7. The CDR3 length is 16 residues. CDR3 bases: TGTGCCAGTAGTATCAGTCTAGCGGGGGGGCAGGATACGCAGTATTTT. Translated: CASSISLAGGQDTQYF.